The 14 T cell receptor beta chains below were found in one sample sequenced in a study of T cells after posttransplantation cyclophosphamide. Sequencing was performed with immunoSEQ multiplex PCR; in TCRdb, only in-frame clones are kept and a portion is missing. This sample comprises 10,000 to 15,000 clones, none seen once only. Sequenced: PBMCs. All receptors derive from a woman in her thirties or forties in good health, CMV-negative, and a related stem cell transplant donor.

This clone came up many times. The chain links TRBV6-6 to TRBJ1-2; the D gene is possibly TRBD1 (5 bases). The V end lost 10 bases, the J end lost 6 bases, and 18 bases lay between the germline ends. Germline V gene data show CDR1 as MNHNY and CDR2 as SVGAGI (reference sequence). This CDR3 has 13 amino acids. The CDR3 bases are TGTGCCACCTCTCCCCCGTCGGGGGATGGCTACACCTTC. Translation gives CATSPPSGDGYTF.

This clone was detected ten times or more. The chain joins TRBV5-1 to TRBJ2-1; 13 bases are a match to TRBD2. J was trimmed by 0 bases and V by 4 bases; bases with no gene match: 1. The germline CDR1 and CDR2 sequences are SGHRS and YFSETQ. The CDR3 contains 16 residues. In nucleotides, the CDR3 is TGCGCCAGCAGCCGGACTAGCGGGAGCTCCTACAATGAGCAGTTCTTC. Translated, it gives CASSRTSGSSYNEQFF.

The chain links TRBV30 to TRBJ1-2; TRBD1 might be the D (5 bases). The germline gives CDR1 GTSNPN, CDR2 SVGIG (reference sequence). This CDR3 is 16 amino acids long. Between the trimmed V and J ends, which lost 0 bases and 5 bases, there was a span of 19 bases. The CDR3 bases are TGTGCCTGGAGTGTACTGGATGGGCCCGGGACTTATGGCTACACCTTC. Its protein is CAWSVLDGPGTYGYTF.

This clone was counted many times. The V and J genes are TRBV5-4 and TRBJ1-6, with 7 bases fitting TRBD1. The V and J ends lost 3 bases and 0 bases, in that order; junction bases with no gene match: 6. CDR3 size: 17 residues. Per the germline V gene, CDR1 is SGHNT and CDR2 is YYREEE (reference sequence). CDR3: CASSWDSAYSYNSPLHF. CDR3 DNA sequence: TGTGCCAGCAGCTGGGACAGCGCTTACTCCTATAATTCACCCCTCCACTTT.

This clone has at least ten counts. V and J are TRBV7-6 and TRBJ1-2; 7 bases map to TRBD1. Germline assignment: CDR1 SGHVS and CDR2 FNYEAQ. This CDR3 region has 14 residues. The trim removed 6 bases at V and 5 bases at J, leaving 9 bases unmatched. The CDR3 is CASSRQGTTYGYTF. The CDR3 region has the DNA TGTGCCAGCAGTCGACAGGGTACGACTTATGGCTACACCTTC.

This clone was seen at least ten times. The chain has TRBV28 and TRBJ2-7, with 8 bases that match TRBD1. The CDR3 contains 14 residues. Trimming at V came to 5 bases and at J to 2 bases, leaving 5 bases not matched to a gene. CDR1 is MDHEN and CDR2 is SYDVKM in the germline V gene. The CDR3 loop is CASSRQGPPYEQYF. Written as DNA, the CDR3 is TGTGCCAGCAGTAGACAGGGGCCTCCCTACGAGCAGTACTTC.

Ten or more counts support this clone. This chain joins TRBV5-1 and TRBJ1-5; TRBD1 aligns across 8 bases. The V and J ends lost 4 bases and 5 bases, in that order; junction bases with no gene match: 5. Germline lookup yields CDR1 SGHRS and CDR2 YFSETQ. The CDR3 is 14 residues long. The CDR3 nucleotides read TGCGCCAGCAGCCCAGACAGGGGCGATCAGCCCCAGCATTTT. Translated, it gives CASSPDRGDQPQHF. The full variable domain, in which reference TRBV5-1 and TRBJ1-5 provide the parts outside the CDR3, is KAGVTQTPRYLIKTRGQQVTLSCSPISGHRSVSWYQQTPGQGLQFLFEYFSETQRNKGNFPGRFSGRQFSNSRSEMNVSTLELGDSALYLCASSPDRGDQPQHFGDGTRLSIL.

This clone appeared many times. The V call is TRBV5-1, the J call TRBJ1-2, with D tentatively TRBD1 (6 bases). CDR1 is SGHRS, CDR2 YFSETQ, per germline. The CDR3 totals 14 residues. V was shortened by 0 bases and J by 5 bases, with 11 bases between the two germline ends. CDR3 DNA sequence: TGCGCCAGCAGCTTGGCCGCAGGGGAGTATGGCTACACCTTC. This encodes CASSLAAGEYGYTF.

This clone has ten or more counts. The rearrangement joins TRBV4-3 to TRBJ2-7; 11 nucleotides align to TRBD2. This CDR3 contains 15 residues. V dropped 4 bases and J dropped 7; count of bases not matched to a gene: 9. Germline values: CDR1 LGHNA, CDR2 YSLEER. The CDR3 DNA is TGCGCCAGCAGCCCCACTAGCGGGAGCACGGGGGAGCAGTACTTC. This encodes CASSPTSGSTGEQYF.

This clone has at least ten counts. V is TRBV12-3 or TRBV12-4 and J is TRBJ2-7; possibly TRBD2 for D (6 bases). This CDR3 comprises 15 residues. Trimming removed 3 bases from V and 9 bases from J, with 21 bases in between. The CDR3 region has the DNA TGTGCCAGCAGTTTCTCTACGGACTATCCTAGGCGGCAGTACTTC. This sequence encodes CASSFSTDYPRRQYF.

This clone appeared many times. The chain carries TRBV6-2 or TRBV6-3 and TRBJ2-7; TRBD2 is a possible D gene (7 bases). Germline assignment: CDR1 MNHEY and CDR2 SVGEGT. The V gene lost 5 bases and the J gene lost 0 bases, with 20 bases spanning the gap. The CDR3 loop spans 17 amino acids. The CDR3 nucleotides are TGTGCCAGCAGTCTTCGGGGGGCCGACAGAAGCTCCTACGAGCAGTACTTC. Amino acids: CASSLRGADRSSYEQYF.

This clone is deemed large (0.1 to 1%). V usage is TRBV6-6 and J usage is TRBJ1-5, with 7 nucleotides matching TRBD1. The germline V gene encodes CDR1 MNHNY and CDR2 SVGAGI (reference sequence). This CDR3 is built from 14 residues. J gave up 4 bases and V 7 bases, and 7 bases lay outside the gene matches. DNA for the CDR3: TGTGCCAGCATGAAGGGGGACAGTAATCAGCCCCAGCATTTT. This codes for CASMKGDSNQPQHF.

This clone was seen ten or more times. J is TRBJ1-5 and V is TRBV9; D unclear. This CDR3 has 15 residues. Germline loops: CDR1 SGDLS, CDR2 YYNGEE. Trimming took 4 bases from V and 7 from J, leaving 18 bases between them. The DNA of the CDR3 is TGTGCCAGCAGCCGAACCGGGTTGGTTACCCAGCCCCAGCATTTT. This gives the protein CASSRTGLVTQPQHF.

The table lists this clone with many counts. This chain uses TRBV29-1 with TRBJ2-3, with D possibly TRBD1 on 5 matching bases. This CDR3 contains 14 residues. Germline CDR1 and CDR2: SQVTM and ANQGSEA. V was cut by 7 bases and J by 1 base, with 15 bases left in between. The CDR3 nucleotides are TGCAGCGAGGCTCAGGGCAGTGGCACAGATACGCAGTATTTT. Its translation is CSEAQGSGTDTQYF.